Listed here are 4 T cell receptor beta chains from one sample, sequenced in a study of blood T cell repertoires in COVID-19. Using immunoSEQ multiplex PCR, the repertoire was profiled, and TCRdb retains in-frame clones only, with some absent. Altogether some 240,000 clones are present, 82% being singletons, with the ten largest covering 9.5% to 15%. Sequenced: peripheral blood. Source of these receptors: an older woman with active or convalescent COVID-19.

This rearrangement joins TRBV1 to TRBJ1-1; TRBD1 was called by the table and not checked on the DNA. TRBV1 is classified as a pseudogene. This CDR3 region has 15 residues. The CDR3 protein is CTSTVIEGVNTEAFF. CDR3 DNA sequence: TGCACCAGCACCGTGATAGAGGGGGTGAACACTGAAGCTTTCTTT.

This clone was seen only a few times. This chain links TRBV2 with TRBJ2-1; 10 bases match TRBD1. The trim removed 11 bases at V and 1 base at J, leaving 11 bases unmatched. Germline assignment: CDR1 SNHLY and CDR2 FYNNEI. The CDR3 extends over 16 amino acids. DNA for the CDR3: TGTGCCGTGACAGGGGGCCGAGCGGCATCCTACAATGAGCAGTTCTTC. This sequence encodes CAVTGGRAASYNEQFF.

The CDR3 reads CASNRDRGRRQPQHF. As DNA, the CDR3 is TGTGCCAGCAACCGGGACAGGGGGCGCAGGCAGCCCCAGCATTTT. The chain joins TRBV6-5 to TRBJ1-5, with 12 bases fitting TRBD1. V was pared by 7 bases and J by 7 bases, with 8 bases of the junction left unmatched. Looked up from germline, CDR1 is MNHEY and CDR2 is SVGAGI. The CDR3 runs to 15 residues.

This clone was counted a single time. The chain recombines TRBV28 with TRBJ2-7, with 7 bases aligning to TRBD1. Germline CDR1 reads MDHEN; CDR2 reads SYDVKM. This CDR3 contains 13 residues. The V segment lost 6 bases and the J segment 2 bases; nucleotides outside the gene matches: 4. The CDR3 protein is CASSSGQPYEQYF. CDR3 in DNA: TGTGCCAGCAGCTCGGGACAGCCCTACGAGCAGTACTTC.